A single TCR beta chain is shown here with its context. The antigen remains unidentified. The junction had 2 bases not matched to a gene; V was cut back by 5 bases and J by 4 bases. The CDR3 totals 13 residues. CDR1 SEHNR and CDR2 FQNEAQ come from the germline V gene (reference sequence). Sequenced by immunoSEQ multiplex PCR; TCRdb stores in-frame clones only, minus some. The profile shows about 110,000 clones, around 87% of them singletons. This sample was taken from a study of cytomegalovirus exposure and HLA in healthy donors. Study summary: It was reported in a later analysis that the same platform had been used for the approximately 110 validation repertoires as for the approximately 730 first-cohort repertoires. Study-level results: Cytomegalovirus association was assigned to about 180 TCR beta chains. In vitro assays verified that a few CMV-associated chains recognized CMV antigens specifically.

The receptor was isolated from a woman in her thirties in good health and CMV-seropositive. This chain links TRBV7-9 with TRBJ1-2; 9 bases map to TRBD1. The sequenced material came from PBMCs. The CDR3 DNA reads TGTGCCAGCAGCGGGACAGGGTTCTATGGCTACACCTTC. Translated: CASSGTGFYGYTF.